The entry below describes one T cell receptor (beta chain). No antigen is known for it. This PCR relied on a set of 60 Vbeta primers and 13 Jbeta primers. Sequencing used immunoSEQ multiplex PCR; TCRdb keeps in-frame clones, though not all of them. Here the sample spans 150,000 to 200,000 clones, 8.5% to 10% being singletons. The J segment lost 4 bases and the V segment lost 4 bases, leaving 7 bases of the junction unmatched. This CDR3 is 14 amino acids long. Germline V gene lookup returns CDR1 MNHNS and CDR2 SASEGT. The source of the sample is a study of cytomegalovirus exposure and HLA in healthy donors. Study outcomes and limitations: In vitro confirmation showed a few CMV-associated chains to be CMV antigen specific.

The chain combines TRBV6-1 with TRBJ2-7; 7 nucleotides match TRBD2. The sequence came from a woman in her 30s in good health and CMV-seropositive. The material sequenced was PBMCs. Here the CDR3 reads CASSAGRGTYEQYF. The CDR3 coding sequence is TGTGCCAGCAGTGCGGGGAGGGGAACGTACGAGCAGTACTTC.